The next 20 T cell receptor beta chains were all read from a single sample in a study of patients and donors after allogeneic stem cell transplantation. From the RT-PCR reads, TCRdb called clonotypes with MiXCR, one entry per CDR3 protein. The sample contains about 960,000 distinct CDR3 sequences, under 20% of which appear only once. What was sequenced was blood, either unsorted or a sorted T cell fraction (not recorded which). The receptors originated from a human donor who was either an allogeneic HSCT recipient or a stem cell or donor lymphocyte infusion donor (not recorded which). It is not recorded whose cells these are; they may come from a transplant donor.

This clonotype appeared a few times. The chain carries TRBV5-1 and TRBJ2-3, with a weak D call TRBD1 (5 bases). The CDR3 contains 15 residues. Deletions cut 2 bases from V and 4 bases from J, with 14 bases between. Germline assignment: CDR1 SGHRS and CDR2 YFSETQ. CDR3 sequence: CASSFPQGGADTQYF. The CDR3 DNA sequence: TGCGCCAGCAGCTTTCCCCAGGGTGGGGCAGATACGCAGTATTTT.

The genes are TRBV6-5 and TRBJ2-3; D ambiguous. V gave up 0 bases and J gave up 6 bases, with 13 bases separating them. Germline V gene sequence: CDR1 MNHEY, CDR2 SVGAGI. CDR3 length: 15 amino acids. The CDR3 nucleotides read TGTGCCAGCAGTTACTCGATTATGGCTCTGGATACGCAGTATTTT. Protein sequence: CASSYSIMALDTQYF.

The rearrangement joins TRBV24-1 to TRBJ1-5, with TRBD1 as a possible D gene (6 bases). V was cut by 3 bases and J by 4 bases, with 15 bases left in between. The CDR3 has 16 amino acids. Germline CDR1 is KGHDR and CDR2 is SFDVKD. CDR3 coding DNA: TGTGCCACCAGTGATAACAGCGGGGGCAGGAATCAGCCCCAGCATTTT. Its translation: CATSDNSGGRNQPQHF.

The V and J genes are TRBV28 and TRBJ2-5; TRBD1 or TRBD2 may be the D gene (5 bases each). V lost 6 bases and J 7 bases, leaving 21 bases between the germline ends. CDR1 and CDR2 from the germline V gene are MDHEN and SYDVKM. The CDR3 has 15 residues. The DNA for the CDR3 is TGTGCCAGCAGCGTAACGGGACGCGTAGAGGGGACCCAGTACTTC. Translated: CASSVTGRVEGTQYF.

V gene TRBV5-1 combines with J gene TRBJ2-3; 15 bases are shared with TRBD2. Germline V gene data show CDR1 as SGHRS and CDR2 as YFSETQ. Unmatched junction bases numbered 4, after V lost 3 bases and J lost 5 bases. The CDR3 is 16 residues long. Here the CDR3 reads CASSSGLAGGEDTQYF. CDR3 sequence (DNA): TGCGCCAGCAGCTCTGGACTAGCGGGAGGGGAAGATACGCAGTATTTT.

The chain employs TRBV24-1 and TRBJ2-1, with D possibly TRBD1 on 9 matching bases. Looked up from germline, CDR1 is KGHDR and CDR2 is SFDVKD. Deletions cut 3 bases from V and 6 bases from J, with 20 bases between. The length of the CDR3 is 17 residues. CDR3 amino acids: CATSDPGGDRARNEQFF. CDR3 DNA: TGTGCCACCAGTGATCCGGGGGGGGACAGGGCCCGCAATGAGCAGTTCTTC.

Ten or more counts support this clonotype. The chain is built from TRBV29-1 and TRBJ1-3; D is possibly TRBD1 (6 bases). Trimming removed 4 bases at V and 0 bases at J, with 7 bases between. This CDR3 comprises 13 residues. The germline CDR1 and CDR2 sequences are SQVTM and ANQGSEA. Here the CDR3 reads CSVGTVSGNTIYF. The CDR3 DNA follows: TGCAGCGTTGGGACAGTCTCTGGAAACACCATATATTTT.

This chain uses TRBV12-3 or TRBV12-4 with TRBJ1-2, with a tentative D call TRBD1 (5 bases). The CDR3 sequence is 15 residues long. With 3 bases removed from V and 6 bases from J, the gap between germline ends came to 17 bases. The CDR3 sequence: CASSLGLGVLHGYTF. CDR3 in DNA: TGTGCCAGCAGTTTGGGACTAGGGGTTCTCCATGGCTACACCTTC.

This clonotype has more than one count but fewer than ten. This chain links TRBV24-1 with TRBJ2-1; 15 bases line up with TRBD2. Germline V gene sequence: CDR1 KGHDR, CDR2 SFDVKD. J lost 7 bases, V lost 9 bases, and 0 bases had no gene match. This CDR3 contains 13 residues. The CDR3 sequence is CATGTSGRNEQFF. The CDR3 DNA reads TGTGCCACCGGGACTAGCGGGAGGAATGAGCAGTTCTTC.

The V and J genes are TRBV6-2 or TRBV6-3 and TRBJ2-1; the D gene could be TRBD1 or TRBD2 (5 bases each). CDR1 is MNHEY and CDR2 is SVGEGT in the germline V gene. V shed 2 bases and J shed 4 bases, with 15 bases lying between them. CDR3 size: 16 residues. The CDR3 loop reads CASSYRAGTGYNEQFF. CDR3 DNA: TGTGCCAGCAGTTACCGGGCAGGGACGGGGTACAATGAGCAGTTCTTC.

This clonotype was counted between two and nine times. The V call is TRBV6-5, the J call TRBJ2-2, with a weak D call TRBD1 (6 bases). The CDR3 covers 12 residues. CDR1 is MNHEY, CDR2 SVGAGI, per germline. V was clipped by 7 bases and J by 5 bases, with 8 bases between them. The CDR3 is CASKGVTGELFF. As DNA, the CDR3 is TGTGCCAGCAAGGGGGTGACCGGGGAGCTGTTTTTT.

CDR3 residues: CASSPRGLQGAIGETQYF. The CDR3 DNA reads as TGCGCCAGCAGCCCCCGTGGTCTACAGGGGGCAATTGGGGAGACCCAGTACTTC. This chain links TRBV5-1 with TRBJ2-5, with 9 bases aligning to TRBD1. V shed 4 bases and J 5 bases; nucleotides not matched to a gene: 18. Germline V gene sequence: CDR1 SGHRS, CDR2 YFSETQ. The CDR3 length is 18 residues.

This clonotype was detected ten times or more. The rearrangement uses TRBV12-3 or TRBV12-4 and TRBJ1-3; D remains unclear. Deletions cut 3 bases from V and 7 bases from J, with 7 bases between. The CDR3 consists of 12 residues. The CDR3 region has the DNA TGTGCCAGCAGTTTTATGGGGAACACCATATATTTT. Amino acids: CASSFMGNTIYF.

The chain recombines TRBV9 with TRBJ2-5; D is ambiguous. Trimming took 5 bases from V and 3 from J, leaving 14 bases between them. Germline assignment: CDR1 SGDLS and CDR2 YYNGEE. This CDR3 comprises 14 residues. In DNA form, the CDR3 reads TGTGCCAGCAGTGGACGGGTCAACGAAGAGACCCAGTACTTC. It encodes CASSGRVNEETQYF. The whole variable domain, remainder taken from reference TRBV9 and TRBJ2-5, is DSGVTQTPKHLITATGQRVTLRCSPRSGDLSVYWYQQSLDQGLQFLIQYYNGEERAKGNILERFSAQQFPDLHSELNLSSLELGDSALYFCASSGRVNEETQYFGPGTRLLVL.

The J gene is TRBJ1-1, the V gene TRBV12-3 or TRBV12-4, with TRBD1 matching 7 bases. The J segment lost 4 bases and the V segment lost 7 bases, leaving 9 bases of the junction unmatched. This CDR3 region has 14 residues. DNA for the CDR3: TGTGCCAGCACCTCCAGGGGGGGGAGCACTGAAGCTTTCTTT. Protein sequence: CASTSRGGSTEAFF.

The rearrangement uses TRBV7-6 and TRBJ2-7, with 12 bases fitting TRBD1. The germline gives CDR1 SGHVS, CDR2 FNYEAQ. V lost 2 bases, J lost 6 bases, and 8 bases stayed unmatched. This CDR3 region has 16 residues. Here the CDR3 DNA reads TGTGCCAGCAGCTTAAACTTGGGACAGGGGGCATTCGAGCAGTACTTC. This gives the protein CASSLNLGQGAFEQYF.

This clonotype has at least ten counts. CDR3: CASSLWQDNEQFF. The CDR3 region has the DNA TGTGCCAGCAGTTTATGGCAGGACAATGAGCAGTTCTTC. This sequence joins TRBV12-3 or TRBV12-4 and TRBJ2-1; D is ambiguous. Trimming took off 2 bases at V and 5 bases at J, with 7 bases between the two ends. The CDR3 is 13 amino acids.

The chain couples TRBV10-3 to TRBJ1-5, with D tentatively TRBD1 (6 bases). Germline loops: CDR1 ENHRY, CDR2 SYGVKD. Trimming stripped 5 bases from V and 6 bases from J, with 23 bases between. This CDR3 has 17 amino acids. The CDR3 bases are TGTGCCATCAGTTCTGGCCCCGGTGCCCTAGGGGGTCAGCCCCAGCATTTT. It yields the protein CAISSGPGALGGQPQHF.

This clonotype turned up a few times. The chain couples TRBV4-2 to TRBJ2-1; D is ambiguous. Trimming removed 2 bases from V and 7 bases from J, with 6 bases in between. Germline V gives CDR1 LGHNA, CDR2 YNFKEQ. The CDR3 runs 12 residues. The CDR3 bases are TGTGCCAGCAGCCAAACCCTAAATGAGCAGTTCTTC. Translation gives CASSQTLNEQFF.

The table lists this clonotype with a count of one. This sequence joins TRBV25-1 and TRBJ2-7, with D tentatively TRBD1 (6 bases). Between the trimmed V and J ends, which lost 4 bases and 6 bases, there was a span of 13 bases. Germline CDR1 reads MGHDK; CDR2 reads SYGVNS. The length of the CDR3 is 13 residues. The CDR3 nucleotides are TGTGCCAGCAGTGTTGGCAGGGGAAGCGAGCAGTACTTC. This codes for CASSVGRGSEQYF.